This entry lists 15 T cell receptor beta chains sequenced from one sample in a study of cytomegalovirus exposure and HLA in healthy donors. PCR used 60 Vbeta primers and 13 Jbeta primers. Profiling relied on immunoSEQ multiplex PCR, and the TCRdb table lists in-frame clones only, not all of them. Of 74,000 or so clones detected, about 78% appear once; the ten largest clones hold less than 7%. The sample comprised PBMCs. Receptors were obtained from a male donor in good health and CMV-seropositive.

This clone has just one count. J is TRBJ2-1 and V is TRBV28; the D is unclear. V was pared by 4 bases and J by 14 bases, with 12 bases between. Per germline, CDR1 MDHEN and CDR2 SYDVKM. The CDR3 loop spans 11 amino acids. Here the CDR3 DNA reads TGTGCCAGCAGTTCATTCGCTAGTAAGTTCTTC. The encoded protein is CASSSFASKFF.

In DNA, the CDR3 is TGTGCCAGCAGCCCAACTAGCTCCGGCTACAATGAGCAGTTCTTC. Amino acids: CASSPTSSGYNEQFF. This chain joins TRBV7-3 and TRBJ2-1, with D possibly TRBD2 on 6 matching bases. Trimming stripped 5 bases from V and 3 bases from J, with 14 bases between. The CDR3 covers 15 residues. The germline V gene encodes CDR1 SGHTA and CDR2 FQGTGA.

The chain combines TRBV19 with TRBJ1-1, with 10 bases that match TRBD1. From germline, CDR1 is LNHDA and CDR2 SQIVND (reference sequence). V lost 5 bases and J lost 0; bases outside the gene matches: 9. The CDR3 covers 17 residues. CDR3 in amino acids: CASSSWTGGGLNTEAFF. The DNA of the CDR3 is TGTGCCAGTAGTTCTTGGACAGGGGGAGGGTTGAACACTGAAGCTTTCTTT.

This chain joins TRBV30 and TRBJ1-3; D not resolved. Germline-derived CDR1 and CDR2 are GTSNPN and SVGIG (reference sequence). CDR3 length: 14 residues. V lost 2 bases, J lost 2 bases, and 10 bases lay in between. The CDR3 coding sequence is TGTGCCTGGAGTACGTTGAGGCCTGGAAACACCATATATTTT. Residues: CAWSTLRPGNTIYF.

V usage is TRBV4-2 and J usage is TRBJ2-7; 9 positions match TRBD2. This CDR3 has 15 amino acids. V gave up 0 bases and J gave up 4 bases; unmatched junction bases: 4. CDR1 and CDR2 (germline): LGHNA, YNFKEQ. Here the CDR3 DNA reads TGTGCCAGCAGCCAAGATCGCGGGGGGGCGTACGAGCAGTACTTC. Encoded protein: CASSQDRGGAYEQYF.

The chain links TRBV5-1 to TRBJ2-3, with 7 bases identical to TRBD1. Germline trimming cut 4 bases from V and 3 bases from J; bases unmatched to any gene: 8. The CDR3 runs to 15 residues. CDR1 is SGHRS and CDR2 is YFSETQ in the germline V gene. The CDR3 DNA is TGCGCCAGCAGCCCATACAGGGGTCATACAGATACGCAGTATTTT. Protein sequence: CASSPYRGHTDTQYF.

The chain uses TRBV4-3 and TRBJ2-5; 11 bases align to TRBD2. The J call is in doubt because the DNA end fits TRBJ2-7 better. CDR3 size: 16 residues. Germline lookup yields CDR1 LGHNA and CDR2 YSLEER. The DNA of the CDR3 is TGCGCCAGCAGGAAATCCGGGACTAGCGGTTTCTACGAGCAGTACTTC. Its translation is CASRKSGTSGFYEQYF.

V usage is TRBV7-2 and J usage is TRBJ2-5; 11 bases are a match to TRBD1. Trimming at V came to 3 bases and at J to 4 bases, leaving 7 bases not matched to a gene. CDR3 length equals 16 residues. Germline V lookup: CDR1 SGHTA, CDR2 FQGNSA. The CDR3 bases are TGTGCCAGCAGCTTCGAAGGACAGGGGGCTCGAGAGACCCAGTACTTC. This sequence encodes CASSFEGQGARETQYF. The full variable domain, rest sourced from reference TRBV7-2 and TRBJ2-5, is GAGVSQSPSNKVTEKGKDVELRCDPISGHTALYWYRQSLGQGLEFLIYFQGNSAPDKSGLPSDRFSAERTGGSVSTLTIQRTQQEDSAVYLCASSFEGQGARETQYFGPGTRLLVL.

This clone appeared a few times. The V call is TRBV4-1, the J call TRBJ1-1; TRBD1 agrees at 12 bases. Germline lookup yields CDR1 MGHRA and CDR2 YSYEKL. V lost 0 bases and J lost 3; bases outside the gene matches: 8. This CDR3 region has 18 residues. The CDR3 sequence: CASSQETGTGGSDTEAFF. The CDR3, as DNA: TGCGCCAGCAGCCAAGAGACCGGGACAGGGGGCTCGGACACTGAAGCTTTCTTT.

This clone was observed a handful of times. The gene calls are TRBV25-1 and TRBJ2-2, with TRBD1 matching 9 bases. Germline trimming cut 4 bases from V and 3 bases from J; bases unmatched to any gene: 0. The CDR3 sequence is 14 residues long. In germline, CDR1 is MGHDK, CDR2 SYGVNS. The CDR3 coding sequence is TGTGCCAGCAGTGGACAGGGGGACACCGGGGAGCTGTTTTTT. Its protein product is CASSGQGDTGELFF.

V is TRBV5-1 and J is TRBJ2-1; 7 bases line up with TRBD1. The CDR3 is 14 amino acids. The V gene's germline CDR1 is SGHRS and CDR2 YFSETQ. The J segment lost 0 bases and the V segment lost 6 bases, leaving 3 bases of the junction unmatched. CDR3 protein: CASNPGGSYNEQFF. CDR3 bases: TGCGCCAGCAACCCAGGGGGCTCCTACAATGAGCAGTTCTTC.

V usage is TRBV14 and J usage is TRBJ2-1; unclear D gene. From germline, CDR1 is SGHDN and CDR2 FVKESK. The CDR3 length is 13 residues. Trimming pared 6 bases from V and 6 bases from J, leaving 12 bases between. CDR3 in DNA: TGTGCCAGCAGTCGATCCGGTGGCAATGAGCAGTTCTTC. The encoded protein is CASSRSGGNEQFF.

The chain combines TRBV19 with TRBJ2-2, with TRBD2 matching 10 bases. This CDR3 contains 19 residues. Per the germline V gene, CDR1 is LNHDA and CDR2 is SQIVND (reference sequence). The V gene end was trimmed by 3 bases and the J gene end by 5 bases; junction bases not matched to a gene: 15. This CDR3 reads CASSILRLAGARWTGELFF. CDR3 nucleotide sequence: TGTGCCAGTAGTATTCTTCGGCTAGCGGGAGCGAGGTGGACCGGGGAGCTGTTTTTT. Full variable domain (missing parts from reference TRBV19 and TRBJ2-2): DGGITQSPKYLFRKEGQNVTLSCEQNLNHDAMYWYRQDPGQGLRLIYYSQIVNDFQKGDIAEGYSVSREKKESFPLTVTSAQKNPTAFYLCASSILRLAGARWTGELFFGEGSRLTVL.

The count of this clone is one. The chain uses TRBV18 and TRBJ2-7; D is perhaps TRBD2 (6 bases). The germline V gene encodes CDR1 KGHSH and CDR2 LQKENI. This CDR3 is built from 16 residues. With 3 bases removed from V and 5 bases from J, the gap between germline ends came to 20 bases. The chain's CDR3 is CASSPRDGGRSDEQYF. CDR3 nucleotides: TGTGCCAGCTCACCTCGTGATGGGGGGAGAAGCGACGAGCAGTACTTC.

This clone was found a few times. The chain combines TRBV6-1 with TRBJ1-2, with D unresolved. Germline assignment: CDR1 MNHNS and CDR2 SASEGT. Between the trimmed V and J ends, which lost 8 bases and 2 bases, there was a span of 15 bases. The CDR3 spans 14 residues. CDR3 coding DNA: TGTGCCAGCTCTCGGGAGACGGGAAACTATGGCTACACCTTC. Translation: CASSRETGNYGYTF.